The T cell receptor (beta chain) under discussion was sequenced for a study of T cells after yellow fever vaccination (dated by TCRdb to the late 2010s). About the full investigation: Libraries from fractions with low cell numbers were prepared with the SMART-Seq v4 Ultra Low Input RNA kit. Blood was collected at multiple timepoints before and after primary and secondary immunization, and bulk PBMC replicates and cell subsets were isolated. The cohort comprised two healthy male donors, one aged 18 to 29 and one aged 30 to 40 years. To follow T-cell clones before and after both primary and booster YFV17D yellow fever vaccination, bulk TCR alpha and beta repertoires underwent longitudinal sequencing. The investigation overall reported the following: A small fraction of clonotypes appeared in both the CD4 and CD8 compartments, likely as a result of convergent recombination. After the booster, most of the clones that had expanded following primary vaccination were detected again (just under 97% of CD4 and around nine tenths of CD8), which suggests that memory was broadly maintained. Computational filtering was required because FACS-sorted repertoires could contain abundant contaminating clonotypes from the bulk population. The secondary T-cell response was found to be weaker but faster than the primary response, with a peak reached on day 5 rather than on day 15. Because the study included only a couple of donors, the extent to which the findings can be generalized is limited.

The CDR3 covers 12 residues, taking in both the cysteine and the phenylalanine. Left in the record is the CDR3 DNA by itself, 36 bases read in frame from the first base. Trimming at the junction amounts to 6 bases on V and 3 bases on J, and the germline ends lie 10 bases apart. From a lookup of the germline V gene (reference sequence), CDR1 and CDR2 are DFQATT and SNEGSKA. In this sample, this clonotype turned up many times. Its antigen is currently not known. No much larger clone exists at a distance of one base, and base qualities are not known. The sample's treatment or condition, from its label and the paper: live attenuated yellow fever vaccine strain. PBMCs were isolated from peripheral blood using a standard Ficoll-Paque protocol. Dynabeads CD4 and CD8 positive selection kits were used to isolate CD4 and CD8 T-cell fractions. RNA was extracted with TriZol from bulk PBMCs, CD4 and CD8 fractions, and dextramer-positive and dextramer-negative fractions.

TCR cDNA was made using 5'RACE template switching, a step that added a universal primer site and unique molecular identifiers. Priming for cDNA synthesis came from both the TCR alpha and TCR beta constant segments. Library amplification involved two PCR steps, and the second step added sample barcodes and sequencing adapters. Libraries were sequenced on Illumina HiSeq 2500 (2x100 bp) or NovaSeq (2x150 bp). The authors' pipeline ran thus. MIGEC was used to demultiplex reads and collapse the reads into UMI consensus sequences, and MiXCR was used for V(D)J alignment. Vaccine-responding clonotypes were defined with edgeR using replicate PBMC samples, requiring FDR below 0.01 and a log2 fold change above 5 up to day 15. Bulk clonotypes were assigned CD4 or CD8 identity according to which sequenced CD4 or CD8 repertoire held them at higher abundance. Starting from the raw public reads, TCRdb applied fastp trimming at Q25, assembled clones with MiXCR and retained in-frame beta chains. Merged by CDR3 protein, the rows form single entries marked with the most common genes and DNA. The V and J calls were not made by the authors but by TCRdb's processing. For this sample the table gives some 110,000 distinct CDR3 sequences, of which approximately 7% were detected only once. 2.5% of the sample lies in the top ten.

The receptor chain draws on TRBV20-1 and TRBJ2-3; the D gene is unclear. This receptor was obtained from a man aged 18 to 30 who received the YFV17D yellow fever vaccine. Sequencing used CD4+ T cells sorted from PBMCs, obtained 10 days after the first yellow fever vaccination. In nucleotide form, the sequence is TGCAGTGCCGGGCCTCTTACAGATACGCAGTATTTT. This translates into CSAGPLTDTQYF.